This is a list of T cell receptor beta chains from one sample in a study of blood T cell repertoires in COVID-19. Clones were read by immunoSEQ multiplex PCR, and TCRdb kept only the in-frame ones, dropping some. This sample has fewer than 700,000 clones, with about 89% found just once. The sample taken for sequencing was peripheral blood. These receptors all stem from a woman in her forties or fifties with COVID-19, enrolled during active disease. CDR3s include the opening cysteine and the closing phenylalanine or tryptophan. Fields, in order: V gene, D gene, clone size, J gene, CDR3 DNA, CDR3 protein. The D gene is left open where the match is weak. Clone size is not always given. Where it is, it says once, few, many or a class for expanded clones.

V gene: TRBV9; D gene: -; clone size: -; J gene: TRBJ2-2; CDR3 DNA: TGTGCCAGCAGCGTAGAGCCAGGCCGAACAACCGGGGAGCTGTTTTTT; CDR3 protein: CASSVEPGRTTGELFF
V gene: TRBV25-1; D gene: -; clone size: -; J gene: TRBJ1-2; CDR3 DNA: TGTGCCAGCAGTGAATACGGGGGACTGATAGATGGCTACACCTTC; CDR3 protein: CASSEYGGLIDGYTF
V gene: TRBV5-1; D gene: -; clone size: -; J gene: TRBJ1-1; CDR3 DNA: TGCGCCAGCAGCTTGGCCGCGGGAGAGCCTGAAGCTTTCTTT; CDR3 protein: CASSLAAGEPEAFF
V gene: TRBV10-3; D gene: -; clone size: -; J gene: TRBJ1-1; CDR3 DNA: TGTGCCATAACCGGGTCGGGAACTGAAGCTTTCTTT; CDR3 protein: CAITGSGTEAFF
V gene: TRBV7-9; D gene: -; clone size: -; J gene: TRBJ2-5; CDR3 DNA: TGTGCCAGCACCTCCAACGGGGTCTCGCAAGAGACCCAGTACTTC; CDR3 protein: CASTSNGVSQETQYF
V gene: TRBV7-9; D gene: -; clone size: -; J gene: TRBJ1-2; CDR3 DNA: TGTGCCAGCAGCTTAGCCGGCAGGGCGTCTAACTATGGCTACACCTTC; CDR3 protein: CASSLAGRASNYGYTF
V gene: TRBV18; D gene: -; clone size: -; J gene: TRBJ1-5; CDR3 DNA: TGTGCCTCGACCAGCGGCCCTCAATATAGCAATCAGCCCCAGCATTTT; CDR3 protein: CASTSGPQYSNQPQHF
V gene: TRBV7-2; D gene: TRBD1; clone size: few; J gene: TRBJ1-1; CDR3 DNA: TGTGCCAGCAGCTCGATTACAGGGGACACTGAAGCTTTCTTT; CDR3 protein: CASSSITGDTEAFF
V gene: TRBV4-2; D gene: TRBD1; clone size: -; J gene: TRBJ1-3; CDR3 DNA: TGTGCCAGCAGCCAATTACAGGGGTCGGGAAACACCATATATTTT; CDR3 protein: CASSQLQGSGNTIYF
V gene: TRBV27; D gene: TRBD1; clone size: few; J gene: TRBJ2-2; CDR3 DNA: TGTGCCAGCAGTCCGAGCACGACAGGGGGCGTCGGGGAGCTGTTTTTT; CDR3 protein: CASSPSTTGGVGELFF
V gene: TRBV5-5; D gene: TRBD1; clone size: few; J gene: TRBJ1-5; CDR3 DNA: TGTGCCAGCAGCTTAATACAGGGGGCGGCTGGTCCCCAGCATTTT; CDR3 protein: CASSLIQGAAGPQHF
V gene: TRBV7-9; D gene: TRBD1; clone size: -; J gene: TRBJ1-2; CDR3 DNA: TGTGCCAGCAGCTTAATGAACAGGGGGTTGGAAGGCTACACCTTC; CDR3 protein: CASSLMNRGLEGYTF
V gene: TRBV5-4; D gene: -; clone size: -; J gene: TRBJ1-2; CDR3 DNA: TGTGCCAGCAGCTTTATCCAGGGGCTGGGGAATGGCTACACCTTC; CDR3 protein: CASSFIQGLGNGYTF
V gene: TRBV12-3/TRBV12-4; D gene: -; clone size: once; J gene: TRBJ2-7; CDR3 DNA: TGTGCCAGCAGTTTGCTAGCCCAGTCGGAACAGTACTTC; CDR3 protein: CASSLLAQSEQYF
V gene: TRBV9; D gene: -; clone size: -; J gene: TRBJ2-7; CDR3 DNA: TGTGCCAGCAGCGTAGGCATAGGGGTTGGCTACGAGCAGTACTTC; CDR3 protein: CASSVGIGVGYEQYF
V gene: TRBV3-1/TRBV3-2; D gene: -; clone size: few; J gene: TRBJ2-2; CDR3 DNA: TGTGCCAGCAGCCAACGACGGGGTGGCGGGGAGCTGTTTTTT; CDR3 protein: CASSQRRGGGELFF
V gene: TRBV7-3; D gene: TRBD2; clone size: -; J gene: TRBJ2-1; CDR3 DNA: TGTGCCAGCAGCTTAGGCGGGGGGGCCTTGGGCAATGAGCAGTTCTTC; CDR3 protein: CASSLGGGALGNEQFF
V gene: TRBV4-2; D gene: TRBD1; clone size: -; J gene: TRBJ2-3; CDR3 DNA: TGTGCCAGCAGCCAATCAAATTGGGGACAGGGAAAGTCAGATACGCAGTATTTT; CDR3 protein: CASSQSNWGQGKSDTQYF
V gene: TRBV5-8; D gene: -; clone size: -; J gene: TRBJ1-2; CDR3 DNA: TGTGCCAGCAGCTTGGCGCCCCAGGGCCGGAGTGGCTACACCTTC; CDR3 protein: CASSLAPQGRSGYTF
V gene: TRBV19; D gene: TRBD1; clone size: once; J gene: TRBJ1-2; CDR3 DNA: TGTGCCATACGGGACAGCCACAGAGCTAACTATGGCTACACCTTC; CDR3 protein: CAIRDSHRANYGYTF
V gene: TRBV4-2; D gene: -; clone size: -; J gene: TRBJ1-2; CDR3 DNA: TGTGCCAGCAGCCAAGACCCCCTACCTAGTGCCTATGGCTACACCTTC; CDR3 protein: CASSQDPLPSAYGYTF
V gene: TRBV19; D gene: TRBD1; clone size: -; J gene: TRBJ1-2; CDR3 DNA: TGTGCCAGTAGGGGGGACAGAGTCGATGGCTACACCTTC; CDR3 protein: CASRGDRVDGYTF
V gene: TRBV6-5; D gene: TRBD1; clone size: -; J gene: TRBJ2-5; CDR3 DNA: TGTGCCAGCAGGGACAGGGGGCAAGAGACCCAGTACTTC; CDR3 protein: CASRDRGQETQYF
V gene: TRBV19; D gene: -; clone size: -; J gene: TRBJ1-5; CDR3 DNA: TGTGCCAGTAGTAGCCTTGGCGAGGGTCAGCCCCAGCATTTT; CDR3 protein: CASSSLGEGQPQHF
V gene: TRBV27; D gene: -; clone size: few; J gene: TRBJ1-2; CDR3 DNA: TGTGCCAGCAGTTTGACAGAGCCTACTAACTATGGCTACACCTTC; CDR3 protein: CASSLTEPTNYGYTF
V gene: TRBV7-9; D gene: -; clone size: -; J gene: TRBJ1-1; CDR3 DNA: TGTGCCAGCAGCTTAGCTAACACGAACACTGAAGCTTTCTTT; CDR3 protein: CASSLANTNTEAFF
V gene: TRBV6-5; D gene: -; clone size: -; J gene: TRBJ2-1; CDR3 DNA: TGTGCCAGCAGTATATCCGGTGGGGGGGCCTTGTTCTTC; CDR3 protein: CASSISGGGALFF
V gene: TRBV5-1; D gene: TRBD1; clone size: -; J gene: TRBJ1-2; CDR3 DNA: TGCGCCAGCAGCCCGCTAACAGGGGGCACTAACTATGGCTACACCTTC; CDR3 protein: CASSPLTGGTNYGYTF
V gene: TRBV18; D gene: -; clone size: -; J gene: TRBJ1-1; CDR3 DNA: TGTGCCAGCTCGCAGACCGGGGTCTGGAACACTGAAGCTTTCTTT; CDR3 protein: CASSQTGVWNTEAFF
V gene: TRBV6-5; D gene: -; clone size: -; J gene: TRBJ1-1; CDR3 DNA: TGTGCCAGCACGCAGTGGGACTTGAACACTGAAGCTTTCTTT; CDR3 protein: CASTQWDLNTEAFF
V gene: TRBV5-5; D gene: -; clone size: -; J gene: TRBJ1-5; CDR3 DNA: TGTGCCAGCAGCTTAATTCCGACAGTGGCTAGCAATCAGCCCCAGCATTTT; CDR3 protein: CASSLIPTVASNQPQHF
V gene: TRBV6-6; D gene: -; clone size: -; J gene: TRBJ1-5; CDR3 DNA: TGTGCCAGCAGTTCCACCGGACTGAGCAATCAGCCCCAGCATTTT; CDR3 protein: CASSSTGLSNQPQHF
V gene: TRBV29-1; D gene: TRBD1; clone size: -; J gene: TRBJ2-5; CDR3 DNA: TGCAGCGTTCCGGGGACAGGGTTACGAGAGACCCAGTACTTC; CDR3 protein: CSVPGTGLRETQYF
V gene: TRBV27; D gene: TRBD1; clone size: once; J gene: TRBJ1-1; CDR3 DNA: TGTGCCAGCAGTTTATTGGGACAGGGACCTGGTTTCTTT; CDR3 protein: CASSLLGQGPGFF
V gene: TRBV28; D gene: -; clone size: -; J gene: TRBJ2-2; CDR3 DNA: TGTGCCAGCAGTCAACTCAAAAAGGGGCCGGGCACCGGGGAGCTGTTTTTT; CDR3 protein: CASSQLKKGPGTGELFF
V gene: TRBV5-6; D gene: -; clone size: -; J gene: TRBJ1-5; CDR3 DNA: TGTGCCAGCAGCCGCGACAGGATCAATCAGCCCCAGCATTTT; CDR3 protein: CASSRDRINQPQHF
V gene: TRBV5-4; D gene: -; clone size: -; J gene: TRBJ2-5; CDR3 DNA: TGTGCCAGCAGCGGGCGCCAGGCGGAGACCCAGTACTTC; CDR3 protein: CASSGRQAETQYF
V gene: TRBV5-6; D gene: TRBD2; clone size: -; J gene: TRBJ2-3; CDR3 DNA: TGTGCCAGCAGCCTGGAACGGGGGGGATCAGATACGCAGTATTTT; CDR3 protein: CASSLERGGSDTQYF
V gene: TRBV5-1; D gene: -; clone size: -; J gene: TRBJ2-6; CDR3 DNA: TGCGCCTCCTGCCCGAGATCTGGGGCCAACGTCCTGACTTTC; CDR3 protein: CASCPRSGANVLTF
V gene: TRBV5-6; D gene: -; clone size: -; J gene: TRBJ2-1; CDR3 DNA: TGTGCCAGCAGTTTAGGACAGCCTAATGAGCAGTTCTTC; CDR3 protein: CASSLGQPNEQFF
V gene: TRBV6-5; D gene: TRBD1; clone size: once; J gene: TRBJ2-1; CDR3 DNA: TGTGCCAGCAGTTACGGGACAGCCCCGTCCTACAATGAGCAGTTCTTC; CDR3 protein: CASSYGTAPSYNEQFF
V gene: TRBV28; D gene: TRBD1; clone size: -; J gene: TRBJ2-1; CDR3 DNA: TGTGCCAGCAGTTCTGGGACAGTAGGGCAGTTCTTC; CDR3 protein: CASSSGTVGQFF
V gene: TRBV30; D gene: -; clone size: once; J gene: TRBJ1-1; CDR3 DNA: TGTGCCTGGAGACAGGGCTCCACTGAAGCTTTCTTT; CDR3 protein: CAWRQGSTEAFF
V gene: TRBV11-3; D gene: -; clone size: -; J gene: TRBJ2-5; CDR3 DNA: TGTGCCAGCAGCTGGCAGGGGACGGAGACCCAGTACTTC; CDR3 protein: CASSWQGTETQYF
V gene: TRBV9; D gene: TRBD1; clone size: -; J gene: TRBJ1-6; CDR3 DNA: TGTGCCAGCAGCGCCCCGGGACAGGGTGATTCACCCCTCCACTTT; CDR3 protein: CASSAPGQGDSPLHF
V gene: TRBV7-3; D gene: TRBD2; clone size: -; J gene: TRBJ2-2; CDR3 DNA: TGTGCCAGCAGCTTAATATGGGGAGGGACCCCGAACACCGGGGAGCTGTTTTTT; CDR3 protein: CASSLIWGGTPNTGELFF
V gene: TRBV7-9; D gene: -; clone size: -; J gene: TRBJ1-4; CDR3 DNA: TGTGCCAGCAGCTTTCAGACTAATGAAAAACTGTTTTTT; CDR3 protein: CASSFQTNEKLFF
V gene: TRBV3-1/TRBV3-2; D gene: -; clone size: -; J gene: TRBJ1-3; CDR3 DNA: TGTGCCAGCAGCCAAGGGACAGTTTTAAACACCATATATTTT; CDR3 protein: CASSQGTVLNTIYF
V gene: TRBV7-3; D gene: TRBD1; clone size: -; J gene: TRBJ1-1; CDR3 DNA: TGTGCCAGCAGCTTAGCAGGGGGCAAAGCTGAAGCTTTCTTT; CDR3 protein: CASSLAGGKAEAFF